The TCR beta chain under discussion was sequenced for a study of T cell repertoires in cytomegalovirus infection (dated by TCRdb to between 2018 and 2021). Concerning the study at large: Alongside well-studied HLA-B-restricted epitopes, the peptide stimulations were aimed at recently identified HLA-C-restricted CMV epitopes, whose presentation resists viral immunomodulation. Because public TCR beta signatures pointed to carriage of CMV infection together with the matching HLA type, the HLA type of each donor mattered for the analysis. Study-level results and caveats: Carriers of CMV infection plus the relevant HLA type were discriminated by the cumulative frequency of public TCR beta family members in the study cohort and in an independent approximately 360-donor cohort. In the ex vivo response, HLA-C-restricted CMV-specific TCR beta clonotypes were dominant, and in two of eight donors the single most frequent clonotype came from this HLA-C-restricted group.

Trimmed from V: 5 bases; trimmed from J: 0 bases; junction bases lacking a gene match: 7. Inclusive of the bounding cysteine and phenylalanine, the CDR3 is 17 residues long. Only the CDR3 DNA stays, 51 bases, in frame from base 1. Via the germline V gene (reference sequence), CDR1 is SEHNR and CDR2 FQNEAQ. Reading the label with the study, this specimen's treatment or condition is: in vitro stimulation with specific CMV peptide epitopes to enrich CMV-specific T cells. This clonotype was counted between two and nine times. Its antigen target is currently unknown. No base qualities exist here, and no much larger clone lies one base off it. Instrument used: Illumina HiSeq 1500. Through fastp at Q25 and MiXCR, TCRdb rebuilt clones from the public reads, retaining in-frame beta chains. Rows with one shared CDR3 protein collapse into an entry with the most common genes and DNA. The sample table records 44,000 or so distinct CDR3 sequences; around 23% of these occur just once. Around nine tenths of the sample rests with the top ten.

Here the sequenced sample was CD8+ T cells from cultured PBMCs, taken from culture after CMV antigen stimulation. The sequence was collected from a human donor in good health (CMV status not recorded). Some clones in this sample may be carry-over from other donors' samples. Rearrangement joined TRBV7-9 to TRBJ2-4; 10 junctional bases match TRBD2. The DNA sequence is TGTGCCAGCAGCCCGCAAAGACTAGCGGGAGCCAAAAACATTCAGTACTTC. The translation is CASSPQRLAGAKNIQYF.